The TCR beta chain described here comes from a study of PD-L1 blockade in urothelial cancer. Study background: Patients' prior chemotherapy regimens numbered 0 to 3. T cells numbered a median of approximately 150,000 in the blood samples.

CDR1 and CDR2 (germline): LGHNA, YNFKEQ. The V gene lost 0 bases and the J gene lost 5 bases, with 8 bases spanning the gap. The CDR3 has 13 residues. Method: immunoSEQ multiplex PCR; TCRdb's copy keeps in-frame clones and lacks some. The table records 40,000 to 45,000 clones, roughly nine tenths of them present only once. Time point specified: peripheral blood 6 weeks after treatment start. This clonotype was sampled from an older man with urothelial cancer. V gene TRBV4-2 combines with J gene TRBJ2-7, with D tentatively TRBD2 (6 bases). Source: PBMCs, taken around atezolizumab (anti-PD-L1) treatment. CDR3 residues: CASSQDWRDEQYF. The CDR3 DNA reads as TGTGCCAGCAGCCAAGATTGGAGGGACGAGCAGTACTTC.